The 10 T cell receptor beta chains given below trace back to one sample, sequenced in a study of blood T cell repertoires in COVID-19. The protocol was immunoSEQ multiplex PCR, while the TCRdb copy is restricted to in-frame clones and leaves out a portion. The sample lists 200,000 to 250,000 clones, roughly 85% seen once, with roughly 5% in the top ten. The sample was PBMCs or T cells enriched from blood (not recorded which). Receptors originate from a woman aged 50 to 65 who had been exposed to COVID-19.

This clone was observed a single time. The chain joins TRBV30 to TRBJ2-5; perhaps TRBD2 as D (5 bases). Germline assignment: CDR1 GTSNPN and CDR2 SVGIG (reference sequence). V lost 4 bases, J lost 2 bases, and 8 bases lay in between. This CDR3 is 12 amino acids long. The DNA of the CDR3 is TGTGCCTGGACGAGACTACAAGAGACCCAGTACTTC. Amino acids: CAWTRLQETQYF.

CDR3: CASRGVGVSNQPQHF. In DNA form, the CDR3 reads TGTGCCAGCAGAGGGGTAGGGGTTAGCAATCAGCCCCAGCATTTT. The rearrangement uses TRBV6-6 and TRBJ1-5, with D possibly matching TRBD1 (5 bases). Germline-derived CDR1 and CDR2 are MNHNY and SVGAGI (reference sequence). The V end lost 6 bases, the J end lost 0 bases, and 12 bases lay between the germline ends. The CDR3 is made up of 15 amino acids.

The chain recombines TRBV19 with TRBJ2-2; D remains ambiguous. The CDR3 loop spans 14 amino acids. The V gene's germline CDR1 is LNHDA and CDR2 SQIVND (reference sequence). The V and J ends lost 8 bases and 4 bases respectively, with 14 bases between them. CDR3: CASAVGRPTGELFF. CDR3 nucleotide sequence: TGTGCCAGTGCGGTCGGTAGGCCCACCGGGGAGCTGTTTTTT.

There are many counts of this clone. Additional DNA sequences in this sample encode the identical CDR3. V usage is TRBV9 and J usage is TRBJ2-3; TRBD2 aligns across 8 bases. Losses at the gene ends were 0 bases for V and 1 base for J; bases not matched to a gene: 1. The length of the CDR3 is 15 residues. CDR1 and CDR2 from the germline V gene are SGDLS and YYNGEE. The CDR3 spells CASSVVSGGTDTQYF. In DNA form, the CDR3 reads TGTGCCAGCAGCGTAGTTAGCGGGGGCACAGATACGCAGTATTTT. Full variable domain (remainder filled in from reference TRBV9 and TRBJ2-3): DSGVTQTPKHLITATGQRVTLRCSPRSGDLSVYWYQQSLDQGLQFLIQYYNGEERAKGNILERFSAQQFPDLHSELNLSSLELGDSALYFCASSVVSGGTDTQYFGPGTRLTVL.

The CDR3 DNA is TGTGCCAGCAAGGGCGCAGGGCGAAGCAATCAGCCCCAGCATTTT. It is translated as CASKGAGRSNQPQHF. The chain has TRBV2 and TRBJ1-5; weak D call: TRBD1 (5 bases). Trimming removed 7 bases at V and 1 base at J, with 14 bases between. The germline V gene encodes CDR1 SNHLY and CDR2 FYNNEI. CDR3 length: 15 amino acids.

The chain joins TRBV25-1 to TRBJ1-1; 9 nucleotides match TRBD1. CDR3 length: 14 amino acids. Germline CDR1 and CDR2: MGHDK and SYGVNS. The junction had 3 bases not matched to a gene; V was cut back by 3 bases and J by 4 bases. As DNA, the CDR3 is TGTGCCAGCAGTGAGGGACAGGGCCTCACTGAAGCTTTCTTT. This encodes CASSEGQGLTEAFF. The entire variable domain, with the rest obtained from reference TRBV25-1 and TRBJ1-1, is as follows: EADIYQTPRYLVIGTGKKITLECSQTMGHDKMYWYQQDPGMELHLIHYSYGVNSTEKGDLSSESTVSRIRTEHFPLTLESARPSHTSQYLCASSEGQGLTEAFFGQGTRLTVV.

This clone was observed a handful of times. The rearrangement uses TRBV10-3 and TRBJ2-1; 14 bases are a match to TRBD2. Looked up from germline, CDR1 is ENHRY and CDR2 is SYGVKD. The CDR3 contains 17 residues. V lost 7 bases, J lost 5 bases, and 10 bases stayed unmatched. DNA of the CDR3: TGTGCCATCACCCGACTAGCGGGGGGGCCTCAGCACAATGAGCAGTTCTTC. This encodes CAITRLAGGPQHNEQFF.

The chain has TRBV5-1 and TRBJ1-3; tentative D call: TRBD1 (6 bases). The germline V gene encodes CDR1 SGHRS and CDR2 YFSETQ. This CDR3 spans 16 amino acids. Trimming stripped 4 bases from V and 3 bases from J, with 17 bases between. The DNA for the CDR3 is TGCGCCAGCAGCCCGGAACAGGGTGTGTATGGAAACACCATATATTTT. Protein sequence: CASSPEQGVYGNTIYF.

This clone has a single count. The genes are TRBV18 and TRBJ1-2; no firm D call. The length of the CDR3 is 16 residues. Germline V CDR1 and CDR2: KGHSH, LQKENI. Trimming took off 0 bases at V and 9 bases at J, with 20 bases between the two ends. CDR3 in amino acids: CASSPPSISGYFSYTF. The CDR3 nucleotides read TGTGCCAGCTCACCACCGAGCATATCAGGTTATTTCAGCTACACCTTC.

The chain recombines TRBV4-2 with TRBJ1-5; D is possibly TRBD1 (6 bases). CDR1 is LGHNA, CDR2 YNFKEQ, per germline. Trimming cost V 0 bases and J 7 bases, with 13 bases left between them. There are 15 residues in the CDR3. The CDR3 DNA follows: TGTGCCAGCAGCCAAGATCCCCAGGGGCTCCAGCCCCAGCATTTT. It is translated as CASSQDPQGLQPQHF.